This T cell receptor (beta chain) is from a study of PD-L1 blockade in urothelial cancer. About the study: The year 2014 saw patients start atezolizumab, 1,200 mg intravenously every 3 weeks. Counts from blood samples showed a median of 141,255 T cells. Treatment start was followed by blood analysis at 3 weeks (second dose) and again at 6 weeks.

Notes on the study in general: Those with durable benefit had larger increases in tumor-associated blood clones at 3 weeks.

This clone was observed once. Its specificity is not known. Germline V CDR1 and CDR2: SNHLY, FYNNEI. Trimming cost V 5 bases and J 6 bases, with 13 bases left between them. The CDR3 has 13 residues. Documented time point: pretreatment peripheral blood. The assay was immunoSEQ multiplex PCR, and TCRdb's table has in-frame clones only and misses some. The table has roughly 63,000 clones, more than 80% seen once; the top ten hold around 6%. Sequencing was performed on PBMCs, taken around atezolizumab (anti-PD-L1) treatment. The gene calls are TRBV2 and TRBJ1-1; the D gene is possibly TRBD1 (6 bases). This receptor was identified in an older man with urothelial cancer. The CDR3 spells CASSPTGSPEAFF. The DNA of the CDR3 is TGTGCCAGCAGTCCCACAGGGTCCCCTGAAGCTTTCTTT.